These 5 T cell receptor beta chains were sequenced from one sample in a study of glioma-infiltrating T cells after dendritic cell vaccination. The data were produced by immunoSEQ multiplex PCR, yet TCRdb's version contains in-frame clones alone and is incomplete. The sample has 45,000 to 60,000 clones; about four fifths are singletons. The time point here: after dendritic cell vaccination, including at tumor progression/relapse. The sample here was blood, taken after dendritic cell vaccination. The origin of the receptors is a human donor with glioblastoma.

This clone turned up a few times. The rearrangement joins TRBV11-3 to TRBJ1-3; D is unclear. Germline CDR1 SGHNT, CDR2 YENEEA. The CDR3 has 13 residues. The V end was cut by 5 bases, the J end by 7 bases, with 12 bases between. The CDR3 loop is CASSPGDRNTIYF. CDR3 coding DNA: TGTGCCAGCAGCCCGGGAGATCGGAACACCATATATTTT.

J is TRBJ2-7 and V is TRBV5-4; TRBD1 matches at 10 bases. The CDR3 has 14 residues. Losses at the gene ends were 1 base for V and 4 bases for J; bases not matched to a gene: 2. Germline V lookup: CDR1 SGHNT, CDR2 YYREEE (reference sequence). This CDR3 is CASSLRGQGYEQYF. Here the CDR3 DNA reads TGTGCCAGCAGCTTGCGGGGACAGGGGTACGAGCAGTACTTC.

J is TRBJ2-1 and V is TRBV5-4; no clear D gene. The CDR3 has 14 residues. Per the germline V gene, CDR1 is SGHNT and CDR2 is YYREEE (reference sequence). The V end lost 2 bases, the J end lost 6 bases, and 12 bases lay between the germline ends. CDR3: CASSFSSPVNEQFF. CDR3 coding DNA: TGTGCCAGCAGCTTCTCGTCTCCGGTCAATGAGCAGTTCTTC.

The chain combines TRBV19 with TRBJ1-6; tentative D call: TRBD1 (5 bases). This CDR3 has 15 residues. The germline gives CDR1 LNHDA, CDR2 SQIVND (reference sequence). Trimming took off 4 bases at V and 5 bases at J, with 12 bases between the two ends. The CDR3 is CASSTVAGDNSPLHF. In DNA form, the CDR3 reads TGTGCCAGTAGTACGGTCGCGGGGGATAATTCACCCCTCCACTTT.

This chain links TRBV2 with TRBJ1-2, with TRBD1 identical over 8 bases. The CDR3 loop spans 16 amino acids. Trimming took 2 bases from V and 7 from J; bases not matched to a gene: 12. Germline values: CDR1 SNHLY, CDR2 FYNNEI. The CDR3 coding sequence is TGTGCCAGCAGTGAATTCGACAGGGGTTTTCCTGGTGGCTACACCTTC. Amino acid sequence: CASSEFDRGFPGGYTF.